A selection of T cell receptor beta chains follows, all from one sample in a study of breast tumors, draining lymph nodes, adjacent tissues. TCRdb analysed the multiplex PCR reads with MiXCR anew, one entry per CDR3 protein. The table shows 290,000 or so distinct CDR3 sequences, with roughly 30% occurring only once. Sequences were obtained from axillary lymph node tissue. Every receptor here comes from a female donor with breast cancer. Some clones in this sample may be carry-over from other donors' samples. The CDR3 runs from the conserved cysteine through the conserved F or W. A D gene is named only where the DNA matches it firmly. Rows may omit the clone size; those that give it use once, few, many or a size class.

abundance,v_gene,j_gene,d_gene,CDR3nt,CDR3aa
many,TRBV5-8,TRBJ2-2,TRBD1,TGTGCCAGCAGCTTATTTGGACAGGACTACACCGGGGAGCTGTTTTTT,CASSLFGQDYTGELFF
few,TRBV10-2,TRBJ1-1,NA,TGCGCCAGCAGAAAACTTACAAGCACTGAAGCTTTCTTT,CASRKLTSTEAFF
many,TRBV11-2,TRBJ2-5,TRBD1,TGTGCCAGCAGCTTAGGTGACAGGGAGCAAGAGACCCAGTACTTC,CASSLGDREQETQYF
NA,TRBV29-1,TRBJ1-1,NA,TGCAGCGCCCAGGGAAGGCGGGACACTGAAGCTTTCTTT,CSAQGRRDTEAFF
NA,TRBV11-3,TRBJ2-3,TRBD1,TGTGCCAGCAGCTCCGGGACAGGGGGCGTGGTAGGTACGCAGTATTTT,CASSSGTGGVVGTQYF
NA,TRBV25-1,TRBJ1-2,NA,TGTGCCGGCAGTGGCCTCCGGAACTATGGCCACACCTTC,CAGSGLRNYGHTF
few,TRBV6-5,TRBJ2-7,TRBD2,TGTGCCAGCAGGCCCCGGACTAGCGGGAGGGGCAACGAGCAGTACTTC,CASRPRTSGRGNEQYF
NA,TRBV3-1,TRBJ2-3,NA,TGTGCCAGCAGCCAAGAAGGTTCCATCAGGGATACGCAGTATTTT,CASSQEGSIRDTQYF
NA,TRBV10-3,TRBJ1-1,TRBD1,TGTGCCATCAATACGGGACAGTACACTGAAGCTTTCTTT,CAINTGQYTEAFF
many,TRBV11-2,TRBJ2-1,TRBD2,TGTGCCAGCAGCTTATTGCTAGCGGGAGTACTTGAGCAGTTCTTC,CASSLLLAGVLEQFF
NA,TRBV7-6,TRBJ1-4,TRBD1,TGTGCCAGCAGCCCGCGACAGGGGGACCTTAATGAAAAACTGTTTTTT,CASSPRQGDLNEKLFF
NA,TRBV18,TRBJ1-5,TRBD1,TGTGCCAGCCCACCAAGACGAGCAACAGGGGGCGATCAGCCCCAGCATTTT,CASPPRRATGGDQPQHF
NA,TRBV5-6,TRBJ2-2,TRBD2,TGTGCCAGCAGCTTGGGCGTTAGCGGGAGCTCGAACACCGGGGAGCTGTTTTTT,CASSLGVSGSSNTGELFF
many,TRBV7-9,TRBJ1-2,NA,TGTGCCAGCAGCTTAGCGCTTGGGGGAGAAGCTAACTATGGCTACACCTTC,CASSLALGGEANYGYTF
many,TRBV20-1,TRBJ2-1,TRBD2,TGCAGTGCTAGAGCTCTGGCGGGAGTAAATGAGCAGTTCTTC,CSARALAGVNEQFF
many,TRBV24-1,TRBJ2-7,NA,TGTGCCACCGGCCCCGCCGGGAGCTACGAGCAGTACTTC,CATGPAGSYEQYF
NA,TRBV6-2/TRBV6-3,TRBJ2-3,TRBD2,TGTGCCAGCAGTTACGGGGTAGCGGGAGGAGGAGATACGCAGTATTTT,CASSYGVAGGGDTQYF
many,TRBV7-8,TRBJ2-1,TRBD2,TGTGCCAGCAGCGCAACTAGCGGGAGGACTTACAATGAGCAGTTCTTC,CASSATSGRTYNEQFF
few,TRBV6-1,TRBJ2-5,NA,TGTGCCAGCAGTGAATATTATCGGAAAGAAGAGACCCAGTACTTC,CASSEYYRKEETQYF
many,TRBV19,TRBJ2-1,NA,TGTGCCAGTAGTACTATGTCTGCCCCCTACAATGAGCAGTTCTTC,CASSTMSAPYNEQFF
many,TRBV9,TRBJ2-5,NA,TGTGCCAGCAGCGGGTCGGGAGCCCATGGAGAGACCCAGTACTTC,CASSGSGAHGETQYF
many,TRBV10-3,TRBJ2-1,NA,TGTGCCATCAGTCTGGGGGGACCTTACAATGAGCAGTTCTTC,CAISLGGPYNEQFF
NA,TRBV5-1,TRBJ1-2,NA,TGCGCCAGCAGCTTGGAGGGGGGGCCACAGAGCTTAGGAAACTATGGCTACACCTTC,CASSLEGGPQSLGNYGYTF
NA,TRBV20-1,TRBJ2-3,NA,TGCAGTGCTATCTTAGGGACCAGGGACACAGATACGCAGTACTTT,CSAILGTRDTDTQYF
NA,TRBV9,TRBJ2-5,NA,TGTGCCAGCAGCGTAGTGCAGGGGGAGACCCAGTACTTC,CASSVVQGETQYF
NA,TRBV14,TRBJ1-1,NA,TGTGCCAGCAGCCAAGTGGGGACCACTGAAGCTTTCTTT,CASSQVGTTEAFF
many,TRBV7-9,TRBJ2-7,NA,TGTGCCAGCAGCTTTAACTACGAGCAGTACTTC,CASSFNYEQYF
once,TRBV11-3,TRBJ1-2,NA,TGTGCCAGCAGCTTGGGGGCGGACTATGGCTACGCCTTC,CASSLGADYGYAF
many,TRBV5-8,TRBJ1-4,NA,TGTGCCAGCAGCTACGGACGGACGATTAATGAAAAACTGTTTTTT,CASSYGRTINEKLFF
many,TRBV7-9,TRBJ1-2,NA,TGTGCCAGCAGCCCAACCGGGACGAGCTATGGCTACACCTTC,CASSPTGTSYGYTF
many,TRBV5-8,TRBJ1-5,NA,TGTGCCAGCAGCTTACAGGTTTATCAGCCCCAGCATTTT,CASSLQVYQPQHF
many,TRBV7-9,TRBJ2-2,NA,TGTGCCAGCAGCTTATCCCTAGGCGGGGAGCTGTTTTTT,CASSLSLGGELFF
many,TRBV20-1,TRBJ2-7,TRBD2,TGCAGTGCGAGCCCAAGGAATAGCGGGATTTACGAGCAGTACTTC,CSASPRNSGIYEQYF